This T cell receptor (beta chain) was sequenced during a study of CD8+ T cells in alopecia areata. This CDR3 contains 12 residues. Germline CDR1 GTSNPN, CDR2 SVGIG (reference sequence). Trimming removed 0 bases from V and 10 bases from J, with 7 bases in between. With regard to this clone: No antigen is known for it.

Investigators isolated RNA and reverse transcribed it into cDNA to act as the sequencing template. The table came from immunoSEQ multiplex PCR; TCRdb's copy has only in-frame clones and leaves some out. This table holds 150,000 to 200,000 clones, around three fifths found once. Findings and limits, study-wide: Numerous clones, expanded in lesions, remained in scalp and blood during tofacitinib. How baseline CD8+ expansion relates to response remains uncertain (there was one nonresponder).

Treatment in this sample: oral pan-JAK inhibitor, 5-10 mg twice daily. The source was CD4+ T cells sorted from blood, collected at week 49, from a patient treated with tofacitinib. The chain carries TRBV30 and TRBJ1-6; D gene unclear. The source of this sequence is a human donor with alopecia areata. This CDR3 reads CAWSVQQSPLHF. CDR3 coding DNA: TGTGCCTGGAGTGTACAGCAGTCACCCCTCCACTTT.